These T cell receptor beta chains were read from a single sample in a study of regulatory T cells in long-lasting Graves disease. Via MiXCR, TCRdb re-called the multiplex PCR reads, giving one row per CDR3 protein. The table lists some 340,000 distinct CDR3 sequences, 12% of them singletons. These data were also reused for a study on T cells in Graves' hyperthyroidism and ophthalmopathy.

The sequencing here drew on peripheral blood mononuclear cells (PBMCs), taken at new diagnosis, from a patient treated with antithyroid drugs. The receptor set was obtained from a young woman with Graves disease. CDR3s include the opening cysteine and the closing phenylalanine or tryptophan. D genes are given only for firm matches. Clone sizes are given selectively: once, few, many, or a class where the clone is expanded.

TRBJ2-5 . TRBV5-1 many CASSRAQTVDYETQYF TGCGCCAGCAGTCGCGCCCAAACAGTGGACTACGAGACCCAGTACTTC
TRBJ1-1 TRBD1 TRBV18 once CASSSARAGTEGVLAEAFF TGTGCCAGCTCATCCGCACGGGCCGGGACAGAGGGAGTTCTCGCTGAAGCTTTCTTT
TRBJ1-1 . TRBV5-1 many CASSLQPQGIDTEAFF TGCGCCAGCAGCTTACAACCTCAAGGGATAGACACTGAAGCTTTCTTT
TRBJ1-5 . TRBV6-2/TRBV6-3 . CASRMGPLNQPQHF TGTGCCAGCAGGATGGGGCCCCTAAATCAGCCCCAGCATTTT
TRBJ1-2 TRBD1 TRBV25-1 . CATSGQANYGYTF TGTGCCACCTCAGGACAGGCTAACTATGGCTACACCTTC
TRBJ2-7 TRBD2 TRBV12-3/TRBV12-4 many CASGESMGLVYEQYF TGTGCCAGCGGAGAGAGTATGGGACTAGTCTACGAGCAGTACTTC
TRBJ1-1 . TRBV7-2 many CASSRMIQKSEAFF TGTGCCAGCAGTCGAATGATCCAAAAATCTGAAGCTTTCTTT
TRBJ2-1 . TRBV7-9 few CASLPRLAGPRYNEQFF TGTGCCAGCCTTCCGCGGCTAGCCGGACCCAGATACAATGAGCAGTTCTTC
TRBJ2-1 TRBD2 TRBV6-2/TRBV6-3 . CASSRGLVLNEQFF TGTGCCAGCAGCCGCGGACTAGTGTTGAATGAGCAGTTCTTC
TRBJ1-5 . TRBV4-1 many CASHAGPDSYSNQPQHF TGCGCCAGCCACGCAGGACCGGACAGCTATAGCAATCAGCCCCAGCATTTT
TRBJ1-5 . TRBV28 many CASIRPLSNQPQHF TGTGCCAGCATCAGACCCCTCAGCAATCAGCCCCAGCATTTT
TRBJ2-5 . TRBV7-9 many CASSPGSLAETQYF TGTGCCAGCAGCCCGGGATCATTGGCGGAGACCCAGTACTTC
TRBJ1-6 TRBD1 TRBV12-3/TRBV12-4 many CASRGAGGSPLHF TGTGCCAGCAGAGGGGCAGGGGGCTCACCCCTCCACTTT
TRBJ2-2 TRBD1 TRBV7-9 many CASSLTGWPGELFF TGTGCCAGCAGCTTGACAGGGTGGCCCGGGGAGCTGTTTTTT
TRBJ2-4 . TRBV29-1 many CSVVDRRLAKNIQYF TGCAGCGTTGTTGATAGGAGACTAGCCAAAAACATTCAGTACTTC
TRBJ2-7 . TRBV27 . CASSLRPTYEQYF TGTGCCAGCAGTTTAAGACCAACCTACGAGCAGTACTTC
TRBJ2-3 . TRBV28 many CASGITRGDTQYF TGTGCCAGCGGAATCACAAGGGGAGATACGCAGTATTTT
TRBJ2-7 . TRBV6-1 many CASSEAGRINSYEQYF TGTGCCAGCAGTGAAGCGGGGCGGATTAACTCCTACGAGCAGTACTTC
TRBJ2-5 . TRBV15 few CATSRDHSAETQYF TGTGCCACCAGCAGAGATCATTCCGCCGAGACCCAGTACTTC
TRBJ2-1 . TRBV27 few CASNPGTFKAPYNEQFF TGTGCCAGCAATCCTGGGACTTTCAAGGCCCCCTACAATGAGCAGTTCTTC
TRBJ2-2 . TRBV12-3/TRBV12-4 many CASSWDLNTGELFF TGTGCCAGCAGTTGGGACTTAAACACCGGGGAGCTGTTTTTT
TRBJ2-1 TRBD1 TRBV2 many CASSEGTGHEQFF TGTGCCAGCAGTGAAGGGACAGGGCATGAGCAGTTCTTC
TRBJ2-3 . TRBV20-1 many CSALHLTVRTDTQYF TGCAGTGCCCTACACTTGACAGTCCGCACAGATACGCAGTATTTT
TRBJ2-7 TRBD1 TRBV4-1 many CASSQGGQSYEQYF TGCGCCAGCAGCCAAGGGGGACAGTCCTACGAGCAGTACTTC
TRBJ1-3 . TRBV27 few CASSLRFQEGNTIYF TGTGCCAGCAGTTTACGGTTTCAGGAGGGAAACACCATATATTTT
TRBJ2-1 . TRBV6-2/TRBV6-3 . CASTGTHNEQFF TGTGCCAGTACAGGAACGCACAATGAGCAGTTCTTC
TRBJ2-1 . TRBV27 many CASRYGQTNNEQFF TGTGCCAGCAGGTACGGACAGACAAACAATGAGCAGTTCTTC
TRBJ1-2 . TRBV7-2 . CASSERDGDYGYTF TGTGCCAGCAGCGAGCGGGACGGAGACTATGGCTACACCTTC
TRBJ2-1 . TRBV20-1 many CSARSESDNEQFF TGCAGTGCTAGGAGCGAATCAGACAATGAGCAGTTCTTC
TRBJ2-1 . TRBV13 . CASSGDIIRDNEQFF TGTGCCAGCAGCGGGGACATCATAAGAGACAATGAGCAGTTCTTC
TRBJ2-5 TRBD2 TRBV10-3 many CAIKPSGGFGETQYF TGTGCCATCAAACCAAGCGGGGGCTTTGGGGAGACCCAGTACTTC
TRBJ2-1 . TRBV20-1 many CSARKSGREQFF TGCAGTGCTAGAAAGTCCGGGCGTGAGCAGTTCTTC
TRBJ2-5 TRBD1 TRBV12-3/TRBV12-4 few CASSRSTGGETQYF TGTGCCAGCAGTCGTTCGACAGGGGGAGAGACCCAGTACTTC
TRBJ2-5 . TRBV13 few CASSSKGGEETQYF TGTGCCAGCAGCTCCAAGGGGGGGGAAGAGACCCAGTACTTC
TRBJ2-3 . TRBV6-2/TRBV6-3 . CASSGAGLTDTQYF TGTGCCAGCAGTGGGGCGGGGCTCACAGATACGCAGTATTTT
TRBJ1-1 . TRBV7-8 many CASSLVGSEAFF TGTGCCAGCAGCTTAGTGGGCTCTGAAGCTTTCTTT
TRBJ1-4 . TRBV7-9 many CASIGGKGHEKLFF TGTGCCAGCATCGGGGGGAAGGGACATGAAAAACTGTTTTTT
TRBJ2-1 . TRBV6-2/TRBV6-3 few CASSSRAYNEQFF TGTGCCAGCAGTTCACGTGCCTACAATGAGCAGTTCTTC
TRBJ2-2 . TRBV2 many CASRRPLAGTGELFF TGTGCCAGCAGACGCCCTTTGGCGGGAACCGGGGAGCTGTTTTTT
TRBJ2-5 . TRBV7-8 many CASSLALGKETQYF TGTGCCAGCAGCTTAGCGCTCGGCAAAGAGACCCAGTACTTC
TRBJ1-5 . TRBV10-3 few CAISRDVGNQPQHF TGTGCCATCAGTCGGGACGTCGGGAATCAGCCCCAGCATTTT
TRBJ2-2 TRBD2 TRBV20-1 few CSARDGGSGGNTGELFF TGCAGTGCTAGAGATGGAGGGAGCGGGGGGAACACCGGGGAGCTGTTTTTT
TRBJ1-4 . TRBV27 . CASSLSPGAREKLFF TGTGCCAGCAGTTTATCCCCGGGGGCCCGGGAAAAACTGTTTTTT
TRBJ1-5 . TRBV2 . CASRLIRNSNQPQHF TGTGCCAGCAGACTAATCCGGAATAGCAATCAGCCCCAGCATTTT
TRBJ2-5 . TRBV2 many CASSEWSGETQYF TGTGCCAGCAGTGAATGGAGCGGGGAGACCCAGTACTTC
TRBJ2-3 TRBD1 TRBV20-1 many CSARDNRGLGQYF TGCAGTGCTAGAGATAACAGGGGGTTAGGGCAGTATTTT
TRBJ2-1 . TRBV29-1 many CSKQGSYNEQFF TGCAGCAAACAGGGCTCCTACAATGAGCAGTTCTTC
TRBJ2-5 TRBD2 TRBV15 many CATSAGTSDQETQYF TGTGCCACCAGCGCCGGGACTAGCGACCAAGAGACCCAGTACTTC
TRBJ2-3 . TRBV18 many CASSQNQVVDTQYF TGTGCCAGCTCCCAGAACCAGGTTGTAGATACGCAGTATTTT
TRBJ1-3 . TRBV20-1 . CSAGDPRYGNTIYF TGCAGTGCGGGGGACCCACGGTATGGAAACACCATATATTTT
TRBJ2-5 TRBD2 TRBV20-1 . CSASPGGGAETQYF TGCAGTGCTAGCCCTGGCGGGGGGGCAGAGACCCAGTACTTC
TRBJ2-1 TRBD2 TRBV5-1 many CASSLAPPLAGVGNEQFF TGCGCCAGCAGCTTGGCCCCCCCTCTAGCGGGAGTGGGCAATGAGCAGTTCTTC
TRBJ2-7 TRBD1 TRBV20-1 many CSAPRDSLSYEQYF TGCAGTGCCCCTCGGGACAGCCTCTCCTACGAGCAGTACTTC
TRBJ2-7 . TRBV7-2 few CASSSRQVPSYEQYF TGTGCCAGCAGCTCCCGACAGGTTCCTTCCTACGAGCAGTACTTC
TRBJ1-2 . TRBV20-1 many CSARDGGLSGYTF TGCAGTGCTAGAGATGGCGGGCTCAGTGGCTACACCTTC
TRBJ2-7 . TRBV5-6 . CASNSRAEEYF TGTGCCAGCAACTCCCGGGCCGAAGAGTACTTC
TRBJ2-1 . TRBV28 many CASSPLGSRPNNEQFF TGTGCCAGCAGTCCCTTGGGGTCCCGACCGAACAATGAGCAGTTCTTC
TRBJ2-7 TRBD2 TRBV19 . CASSSSGGLAYERNYEQYF TGTGCCAGTAGTTCCAGTGGGGGACTAGCATACGAGAGGAACTACGAGCAGTACTTC
TRBJ1-1 . TRBV13 . CASSLGTVTETMNTEAFF TGTGCCAGCAGCTTAGGCACAGTGACCGAGACAATGAACACTGAAGCTTTCTTT
TRBJ2-1 . TRBV6-9 few CASSYVGSSYNEQFF TGTGCCAGCAGTTACGTAGGAAGCTCCTACAATGAGCAGTTCTTC